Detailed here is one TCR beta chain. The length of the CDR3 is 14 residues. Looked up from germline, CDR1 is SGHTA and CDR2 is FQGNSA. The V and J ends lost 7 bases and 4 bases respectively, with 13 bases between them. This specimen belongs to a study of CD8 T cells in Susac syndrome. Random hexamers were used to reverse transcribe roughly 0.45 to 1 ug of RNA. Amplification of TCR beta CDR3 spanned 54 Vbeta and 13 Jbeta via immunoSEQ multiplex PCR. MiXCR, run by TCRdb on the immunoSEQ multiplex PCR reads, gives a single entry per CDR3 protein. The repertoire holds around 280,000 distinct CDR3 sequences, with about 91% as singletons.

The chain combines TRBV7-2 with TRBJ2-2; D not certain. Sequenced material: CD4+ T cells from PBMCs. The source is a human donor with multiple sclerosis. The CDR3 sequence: CASTTVGATGELFF. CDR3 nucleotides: TGTGCCAGCACCACCGTGGGCGCCACCGGGGAGCTGTTTTTT. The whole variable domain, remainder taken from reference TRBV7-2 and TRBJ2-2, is GAGVSQSPSNKVTEKGKDVELRCDPISGHTALYWYRQSLGQGLEFLIYFQGNSAPDKSGLPSDRFSAERTGGSVSTLTIQRTQQEDSAVYLCASTTVGATGELFFGEGSRLTVL.